Reported below is one TCR beta chain. This sample stems from a study of blood T cell repertoires in COVID-19. Turning to the study itself: Donors in the United States, Italy and Spain gave samples during acute or convalescent COVID-19. T cells, B-cell-depleted T cells, or PBMCs provided the cDNA or gDNA that served as material.

CDR1 is SGHTS, CDR2 YDEGEE, per germline. The CDR3 loop spans 16 amino acids. V was pared by 3 bases and J by 14 bases, with 17 bases of the junction left unmatched. Methods used by the authors: Amplification of reference gene primers provided the estimated nucleated cell counts. TCRdb's copy holds only in-frame clones and misses some; the assay was immunoSEQ multiplex PCR. V, J and clone size are taken as reported in that table, and D and trimming were inferred from the DNA itself. The repertoire includes 130,000 to 150,000 clones, roughly 79% of them detected once, and about 2% sits in the top ten.

The receptor's source is a woman aged 55-69 years with acute or convalescent COVID-19. The sequencing input was peripheral blood. This rearrangement joins TRBV5-8 to TRBJ2-1, with TRBD2 identical over 10 bases. In DNA, the CDR3 is TGTGCCAGCAGCTATGGGAGTAGCGGGAGGATGAATTCTGAGTTCTTC. Its translation is CASSYGSSGRMNSEFF.